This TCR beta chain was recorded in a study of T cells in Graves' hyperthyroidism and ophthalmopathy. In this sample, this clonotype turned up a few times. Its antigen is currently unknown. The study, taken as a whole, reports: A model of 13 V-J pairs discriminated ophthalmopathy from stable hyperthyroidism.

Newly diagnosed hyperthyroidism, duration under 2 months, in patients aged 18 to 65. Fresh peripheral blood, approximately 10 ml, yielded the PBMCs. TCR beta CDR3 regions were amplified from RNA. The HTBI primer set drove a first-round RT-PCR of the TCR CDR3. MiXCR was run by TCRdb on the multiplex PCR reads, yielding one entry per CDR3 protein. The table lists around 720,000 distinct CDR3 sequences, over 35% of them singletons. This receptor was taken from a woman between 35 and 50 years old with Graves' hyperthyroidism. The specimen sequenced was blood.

The CDR3 region has the DNA TGTGCCAGCAGTTACTCCGTCCACTCCTACGAGCAGTACTTC. This encodes CASSYSVHSYEQYF. V is TRBV6-5 and J is TRBJ2-7; D unresolved. Trimming took off 0 bases at V and 0 bases at J, with 6 bases between the two ends. Germline-derived CDR1 and CDR2 are MNHEY and SVGAGI. The CDR3 has 14 amino acids.